This T cell receptor beta chain is drawn from a study of blood T cell repertoires in COVID-19 (dated by TCRdb to the early 2020s). Describing the broader study: Samples from collaborators originated in the United States, Italy and Spain and spanned both the acute and convalescent phases of COVID-19. The material from the prospective study consisted of cDNA or gDNA derived from T cells, B-cell-depleted T cells, or PBMCs. Subjects who had been exposed to COVID-19, were actively infected with it, or had recovered from it provided the deeply sampled blood TCRbeta repertoires that made up the dataset. The repertoires were released in a freely available public database meant as a resource for research on the immune response to SARS-CoV-2. Samples came from the ongoing ImmuneRACE study (first 160 participants) plus 1,254 subjects from 6 global collaborators. Nearly every sample came with metadata listing a de-identified subject ID, COVID-19 status, age in years and sex. Where available, HLA class I and class II types were obtained from metadata supplied by the sample provider rather than from assay-based typing. Findings and caveats that apply to the study as a whole: Clinical and demographic metadata were provided uncurated, with the amount varying by source and participant.

Cut back by 1 base and 1 base, the V and J ends lie 8 bases apart. The CDR3 has 15 amino acids, counting the end cysteine and phenylalanine. CDR3 DNA is the only sequence kept; it has 45 bases, read in frame from the first base. As encoded in the germline V gene, CDR1 is SGHAT while CDR2 is FQNNGV. TCRbeta CDR3 regions were amplified from genomic DNA by means of the immunoSEQ Assay, a bias-controlled multiplex PCR. From the authors' description of their analysis: Within the assay, amplification of reference gene primers was used to estimate how many nucleated cells each sample contained. To quantify the absolute abundance of each unique TCRbeta CDR3 rearrangement, sequence reads were collapsed and filtered. For each sample, productive Simpson clonality was calculated as the square root of Simpson's diversity index across productive rearrangements. Drawn from immuneACCESS, this table holds only the in-frame rearrangements with V and J called that TCRdb kept. Clones are partly lost; checked studies trace under half to an unresolved V gene and leave the rest unexplained. The V and J calls and clone size were taken over from that table, and D and trimming were inferred from the DNA. The sample table records some 52,000 clones; 75% to 90% of these occur just once. The ten most abundant clones make up 4% to 6% of the sample.

Each collaborating institution followed its own protocols to collect whole blood in K2EDTA tubes. For TCRbeta analysis, collaborators shipped samples as frozen whole blood, isolated PBMCs, or DNA extracted from either of those sample types. Concerning this clone: Its antigen is currently not known. Base qualities are not provided; no much larger clone lies one nucleotide away.

Sample: peripheral blood. The sequence derives from a man in his fifties or sixties with active COVID-19. The rearrangement combines TRBV11-2 with TRBJ2-1; the D segment could be TRBD2, given 5 matching bases. The DNA sequence is given as TGTGCCAGCAGCTTAGTTGGGAGATCCTACAATGAGCAGTTCTTC. It translates as CASSLVGRSYNEQFF.